One and the same sample provided the 20 T cell receptor beta chains below, sequenced in a study of cytomegalovirus exposure and HLA in healthy donors. Primers for the PCR totalled 60 Vbeta and 13 Jbeta. Sequencing was performed with immunoSEQ multiplex PCR; in TCRdb, only in-frame clones are kept and a portion is missing. The listing records roughly 100,000 clones. The specimen sequenced was PBMCs. The receptor source for this set is a man in his forties or fifties in good health and CMV-seronegative.

The chain combines TRBV4-3 with TRBJ2-2; 9 nucleotides align to TRBD2. V trimming: 0 bases; J trimming: 2 bases; junction bases outside the gene matches: 1. Germline V gene data show CDR1 as LGHNA and CDR2 as YSLEER. The CDR3 consists of 16 residues. The CDR3 spells CASSQELAGNTGELFF. CDR3 coding DNA: TGCGCCAGCAGCCAAGAACTAGCGGGTAACACCGGGGAGCTGTTTTTT.

The chain combines TRBV18 with TRBJ1-1, with D possibly matching TRBD1 (5 bases). Germline CDR1 is KGHSH and CDR2 is LQKENI. The CDR3 has 16 residues. Trimming removed 4 bases at V and 1 base at J, with 16 bases between. Written as DNA, the CDR3 is TGTGCCAGCTCACGGAAGCTGGACATAAAGAACACTGAAGCTTTCTTT. Its translation: CASSRKLDIKNTEAFF. The full variable domain, completed using reference TRBV18 and TRBJ1-1, is NAGVMQNPRHLVRRRGQEARLRCSPMKGHSHVYWYRQLPEEGLKFMVYLQKENIIDESGMPKERFSAEFPKEGPSILRIQQVVRGDSAAYFCASSRKLDIKNTEAFFGQGTRLTVV.

The chain combines TRBV7-8 with TRBJ1-4; 8 bases are shared with TRBD1. From germline, CDR1 is SGHVS and CDR2 FQNEAQ. The junction had 4 bases not matched to a gene; V was cut back by 0 bases and J by 4 bases. CDR3 size: 16 residues. CDR3 nucleotide sequence: TGTGCCAGCAGCTTAGCCGGACAGGGCCTTAATGAAAAACTGTTTTTT. The encoded protein is CASSLAGQGLNEKLFF.

V and J are TRBV10-2 and TRBJ2-7, with D perhaps matching TRBD1 (6 bases). Per the germline V gene, CDR1 is WSHSY and CDR2 is SAAADI. The V gene lost 4 bases and the J gene lost 1 base, with 11 bases spanning the gap. The CDR3 extends over 14 amino acids. The CDR3 DNA follows: TGCGCCAGCAGTGTCTCCGGGACATCCTACGAGCAGTACTTC. Its translation: CASSVSGTSYEQYF.

The CDR3: CASSVEETVSYEQYF. As DNA, the CDR3 is TGTGCCAGCAGCGTAGAGGAGACGGTCTCCTACGAGCAGTACTTC. The chain combines TRBV9 with TRBJ2-7; D ambiguous. Trimming shortened V by 0 bases and J by 0 bases, and 10 bases separated the two germline ends. Germline lookup yields CDR1 SGDLS and CDR2 YYNGEE. The CDR3 has 15 amino acids.

The chain employs TRBV5-1 and TRBJ2-5; 14 bases map to TRBD2. CDR3 length: 19 residues. Germline lookup yields CDR1 SGHRS and CDR2 YFSETQ. V shed 4 bases, J shed 5 bases, and the junction held 16 bases outside the gene matches. The CDR3 bases are TGCGCCAGCAGCAGGGGGACTTCGACTAGCGGGAGGGCCCGGGAGACCCAGTACTTC. Translating it yields CASSRGTSTSGRARETQYF.

The V and J genes are TRBV27 and TRBJ1-2; maybe TRBD1 (6 bases). This CDR3 has 17 residues. Trimming stripped 4 bases from V and 7 bases from J, with 25 bases between. The germline V gene has CDR1 MNHEY and CDR2 SMNVEV (reference sequence). The CDR3 here is CASSSLSPDISRGGYTF. The CDR3 coding sequence is TGTGCCAGCAGTTCCTTAAGTCCGGACATATCCAGGGGTGGCTACACCTTC.

About this clone itself: The CDR3 does not end in the conserved phenylalanine or tryptophan, so this is likely a read error. This chain links TRBV5-4 with TRBJ1-1; D perhaps matches TRBD1 (5 bases). The CDR3 totals 16 residues. Trimming removed 0 bases at V and 0 bases at J, with 12 bases between. Germline V CDR1 and CDR2: SGHNT, YYREEE (reference sequence). DNA of the CDR3: TGTGCCAGCAGCTTGGGGGGCGGACGGATGAACACTGAAGCTTTCCTT. Protein sequence: CASSLGGGRMNTEAFL.

The chain employs TRBV5-1 and TRBJ2-5; 13 bases are a match to TRBD2. Per the germline V gene, CDR1 is SGHRS and CDR2 is YFSETQ. CDR3 size: 16 residues. Unmatched junction bases numbered 5, after V lost 4 bases and J lost 2 bases. The CDR3 region has the DNA TGCGCCAGCAGCATGACTAGCGGGAGGCCACAAGAGACCCAGTACTTC. Its translation is CASSMTSGRPQETQYF.

A remark on this clone: Germline and junction disagree at one end, which may indicate a read error. The chain joins TRBV10-2 to TRBJ1-6; D is perhaps TRBD1 (6 bases). Germline assignment: CDR1 WSHSY and CDR2 SAAADI. The CDR3 runs 18 residues. The CDR3 here is CTSSDSIGGFSYNSPLHF. DNA of the CDR3: TGCACCAGCAGTGACTCTATAGGGGGTTTCTCCTATAATTCACCCCTCCACTTT.

The genes are TRBV6-6 and TRBJ1-4, with TRBD1 matching 8 bases. Unmatched junction bases numbered 1, after V lost 5 bases and J lost 5 bases. This CDR3 region has 13 residues. The germline V gene encodes CDR1 MNHNY and CDR2 SVGAGI (reference sequence). In DNA form, the CDR3 reads TGTGCCAGCAGTAGACAGGGGAATGAAAAACTGTTTTTT. This sequence encodes CASSRQGNEKLFF.

This chain joins TRBV5-4 and TRBJ2-1, with 7 bases matching TRBD1. V lost 4 bases, J lost 0 bases, and 4 bases stayed unmatched. CDR1 is SGHNT, CDR2 YYREEE, per germline (reference sequence). The CDR3 totals 15 residues. DNA for the CDR3: TGTGCCAGCAGCGTGGGACAGAACTCCTACAATGAGCAGTTCTTC. This translates into CASSVGQNSYNEQFF.

CDR3 coding DNA: TGTGCCAGCGGGACAGGGGAGGTCAATGAGCAGTTCTTC. This translates into CASGTGEVNEQFF. This chain uses TRBV7-6 with TRBJ2-1, with 10 bases fitting TRBD1. This CDR3 is built from 13 residues. The germline V gene encodes CDR1 SGHVS and CDR2 FNYEAQ. V lost 8 bases, J lost 6 bases, and 4 bases stayed unmatched.

The rearrangement uses TRBV7-2 and TRBJ1-4; no definite D call. Germline V CDR1 and CDR2: SGHTA, FQGNSA. The CDR3 spans 14 residues. Between the trimmed V and J ends, which lost 1 base and 0 bases, there was a span of 3 bases. As DNA, the CDR3 is TGTGCCAGCAGCTTAGGAGCAACTAATGAAAAACTGTTTTTT. The encoded protein is CASSLGATNEKLFF.

The CDR3 here is CSVVQIAGAGGGEQFF. In DNA form, the CDR3 reads TGCAGCGTTGTACAAATAGCGGGAGCTGGGGGGGGTGAGCAGTTCTTC. V gene TRBV29-1 combines with J gene TRBJ2-1, with 9 positions matching TRBD2. Germline values: CDR1 SQVTM, CDR2 ANQGSEA. This CDR3 is built from 16 residues. Losses at the gene ends were 4 bases for V and 9 bases for J; bases not matched to a gene: 16.

The chain recombines TRBV7-2 with TRBJ2-7, with 7 bases identical to TRBD1. CDR3 size: 14 residues. The germline V gene encodes CDR1 SGHTA and CDR2 FQGNSA. V lost 4 bases, J lost 2 bases, and 5 bases stayed unmatched. CDR3 nucleotide sequence: TGTGCCAGCAGCTCCTGGGACAGACCCTACGAGCAGTACTTC. Translation: CASSSWDRPYEQYF.

The rearrangement joins TRBV19 to TRBJ1-3; no firm D call. The CDR3 contains 14 residues. Germline V lookup: CDR1 LNHDA, CDR2 SQIVND (reference sequence). The ends were cut back, 3 bases at V and 1 base at J, with 7 bases in the middle. The CDR3 DNA reads as TGTGCCAGTAGTATCTCCGGTTCTGGAAACACCATATATTTT. Protein product: CASSISGSGNTIYF.

The chain combines TRBV7-9 with TRBJ2-3; D is ambiguous. From germline, CDR1 is SEHNR and CDR2 FQNEAQ (reference sequence). The V and J ends lost 0 bases and 0 bases respectively, with 7 bases between them. The CDR3 length is 15 residues. The CDR3 reads CASSLALGSTDTQYF. DNA of the CDR3: TGTGCCAGCAGCTTAGCGCTCGGGAGCACAGATACGCAGTATTTT. The full variable domain, in which reference TRBV7-9 and TRBJ2-3 provide the parts outside the CDR3, is DTGVSQNPRHKITKRGQNVTFRCDPISEHNRLYWYRQTLGQGPEFLTYFQNEAQLEKSRLLSDRFSAERPKGSFSTLEIQRTEQGDSAMYLCASSLALGSTDTQYFGPGTRLTVL.

This sequence joins TRBV19 and TRBJ2-2; D gene unclear. Trimming pared 3 bases from V and 1 base from J, leaving 6 bases between. Germline V lookup: CDR1 LNHDA, CDR2 SQIVND (reference sequence). The CDR3 runs 14 residues. The CDR3 loop reads CASSISRNTGELFF. CDR3 nucleotide sequence: TGTGCCAGTAGTATCTCCAGGAACACCGGGGAGCTGTTTTTT.

The chain uses TRBV25-1 and TRBJ2-3, with 12 bases lining up with TRBD2. The germline V gene has CDR1 MGHDK and CDR2 SYGVNS. The CDR3 has 16 residues. Trimming cost V 1 base and J 5 bases; bases outside gene matches: 4. Here the CDR3 reads CASSESSGRGGDTQYF. The CDR3 region has the DNA TGTGCCAGCAGTGAATCTAGCGGGAGGGGGGGAGATACGCAGTATTTT.